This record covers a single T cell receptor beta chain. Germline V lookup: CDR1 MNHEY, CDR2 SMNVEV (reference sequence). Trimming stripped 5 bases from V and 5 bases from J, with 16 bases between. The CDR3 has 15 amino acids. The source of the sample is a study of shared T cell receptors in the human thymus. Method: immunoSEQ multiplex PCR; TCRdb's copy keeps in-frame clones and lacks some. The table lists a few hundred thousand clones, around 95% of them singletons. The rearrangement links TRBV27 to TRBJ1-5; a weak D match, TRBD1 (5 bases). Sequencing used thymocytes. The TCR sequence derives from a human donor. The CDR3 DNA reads TGTGCCAGCAGTCACCAGCAGGGCTGGGATCAGCCCCAGCATTTT. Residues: CASSHQQGWDQPQHF.